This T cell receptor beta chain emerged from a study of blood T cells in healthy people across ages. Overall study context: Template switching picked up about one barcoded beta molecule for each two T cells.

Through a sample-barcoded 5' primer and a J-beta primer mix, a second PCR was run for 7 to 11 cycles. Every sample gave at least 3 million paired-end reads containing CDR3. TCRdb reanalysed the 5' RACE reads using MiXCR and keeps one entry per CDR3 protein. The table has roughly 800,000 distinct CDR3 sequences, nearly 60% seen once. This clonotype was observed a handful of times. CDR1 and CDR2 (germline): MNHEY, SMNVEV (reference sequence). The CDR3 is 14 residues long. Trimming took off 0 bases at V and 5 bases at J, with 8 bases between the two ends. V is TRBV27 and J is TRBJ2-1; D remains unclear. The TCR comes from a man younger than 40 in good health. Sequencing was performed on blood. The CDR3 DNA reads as TGTGCCAGCAGTTTATCAGACTGGGACAATGAGCAGTTCTTC. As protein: CASSLSDWDNEQFF.